Each of the 27 T cell receptor beta chains below was sequenced from the same sample in a study of blood T cell repertoires in COVID-19. Profiling relied on immunoSEQ multiplex PCR, and the TCRdb table lists in-frame clones only, not all of them. This sample has under 350,000 clones, with around 86% found just once. The sample taken for sequencing was peripheral blood. The receptors shown here come from a human donor in a cohort sampled during active COVID-19.

The J gene is TRBJ2-2, the V gene TRBV24-1; tentative D call: TRBD2 (5 bases). The CDR3 sequence is 15 residues long. Germline loops: CDR1 KGHDR, CDR2 SFDVKD. V shed 4 bases and J shed 4 bases, with 12 bases lying between them. In nucleotides, the CDR3 is TGTGCCACCAGTGACGCTCGGAGGAGCACCGGGGAGCTGTTTTTT. It encodes CATSDARRSTGELFF.

This clone was seen only once. V is TRBV18 and J is TRBJ2-5; D is perhaps TRBD1 (6 bases). The CDR3 consists of 15 residues. In germline, CDR1 is KGHSH, CDR2 LQKENI. With 4 bases removed from V and 5 bases from J, the gap between germline ends came to 17 bases. The CDR3, as DNA: TGTGCCAGCTCACTAACGGGACACCAAACGGAGACCCAGTACTTC. It encodes CASSLTGHQTETQYF.

This clone was seen only a few times. The chain carries TRBV7-2 and TRBJ2-3; 7 bases agree with TRBD2. Germline V lookup: CDR1 SGHTA, CDR2 FQGNSA. The CDR3 is made up of 15 amino acids. With 6 bases clipped from V and 0 bases from J, the junction kept 6 bases outside the gene matches. CDR3 loop: CASRPPGLSTDTQYF. CDR3 DNA: TGTGCCAGCAGACCTCCGGGACTAAGCACAGATACGCAGTATTTT.

This clone was seen ten or more times. The chain combines TRBV2 with TRBJ2-4; 11 bases match TRBD2. Germline CDR1 SNHLY, CDR2 FYNNEI. V dropped 2 bases and J dropped 0; count of bases not matched to a gene: 6. This CDR3 is 18 amino acids long. CDR3 bases: TGTGCCAGCAGTGAATCGGGACTAGCGGCTCTAGCCAAAAACATTCAGTACTTC. Protein product: CASSESGLAALAKNIQYF.

The chain couples TRBV4-1 to TRBJ2-1; tentatively, D is TRBD1 (7 bases). Germline-derived CDR1 and CDR2 are MGHRA and YSYEKL. CDR3 length: 15 amino acids. V was pared by 6 bases and J by 4 bases, with 16 bases between. DNA for the CDR3: TGCGCCAGCAGTTCGCCAGGGGGAGGTTACAATGAGCAGTTCTTC. Its protein product is CASSSPGGGYNEQFF.

This clone was found once. The chain links TRBV7-8 to TRBJ2-1, with TRBD1 matching 8 bases. Germline V CDR1 and CDR2: SGHVS, FQNEAQ. This CDR3 region has 15 residues. J lost 7 bases, V lost 4 bases, and 9 bases had no gene match. CDR3 loop: CASSSLGQGRNEQFF. CDR3 DNA sequence: TGTGCCAGCAGCTCGCTAGGACAGGGTAGGAATGAGCAGTTCTTC.

The chain couples TRBV5-4 to TRBJ2-7; possible D gene TRBD2, 5 bases. CDR1 SGHNT and CDR2 YYREEE come from the germline V gene (reference sequence). The CDR3 is 14 amino acids. V was clipped by 0 bases and J by 7 bases, with 14 bases between them. CDR3 sequence reads: CASSLASGSLEQYF. Written as DNA, the CDR3 is TGTGCCAGCAGCTTGGCTTCGGGGAGTCTGGAGCAGTACTTC. The whole variable domain, remainder taken from reference TRBV5-4 and TRBJ2-7, is ETGVTQSPTHLIKTRGQQVTLRCSSQSGHNTVSWYQQALGQGPQFIFQYYREEENGRGNFPPRFSGLQFPNYSSELNVNALELDDSALYLCASSLASGSLEQYFGPGTRLTVT.

The table lists this clone with a few counts. The rearrangement joins TRBV27 to TRBJ2-1; 11 nucleotides align to TRBD2. The ends lost 5 bases at V and 3 bases at J; junction bases unmatched: 12. This CDR3 region has 18 residues. CDR1 and CDR2 from the germline V gene are MNHEY and SMNVEV (reference sequence). The CDR3 bases are TGTGCCAGCAGTACTTCTAGCGGGAGGACCCCTTTCTACAATGAGCAGTTCTTC. It yields the protein CASSTSSGRTPFYNEQFF.

This clone was counted once. The V gene is TRBV5-5, the J gene TRBJ1-5; perhaps TRBD1 as D (6 bases). CDR1 is SGHKS and CDR2 is YYEKEE in the germline V gene (reference sequence). The V and J ends lost 7 bases and 4 bases respectively, with 9 bases between them. The length of the CDR3 is 12 residues. CDR3 coding DNA: TGTGCCAGCGGAAGGGGGAATCAGCCCCAGCATTTT. It yields the protein CASGRGNQPQHF. The entire variable domain, with the rest obtained from reference TRBV5-5 and TRBJ1-5, is as follows: DAGVTQSPTHLIKTRGQQVTLRCSPISGHKSVSWYQQVLGQGPQFIFQYYEKEERGRGNFPDRFSARQFPNYSSELNVNALLLGDSALYLCASGRGNQPQHFGDGTRLSIL.

The chain is built from TRBV28 and TRBJ2-1; 10 nucleotides align to TRBD1. CDR3 length: 16 residues. The V gene's germline CDR1 is MDHEN and CDR2 SYDVKM. The V gene end was trimmed by 2 bases and the J gene end by 5 bases; junction bases not matched to a gene: 6. The CDR3 reads CASSLTGTGDHNEQFF. The CDR3 region has the DNA TGTGCCAGCAGTTTAACCGGGACAGGGGACCACAATGAGCAGTTCTTC.

This clone was recorded only once. The rearrangement links TRBV7-9 to TRBJ2-3, with TRBD2 identical over 7 bases. J lost 0 bases, V lost 5 bases, and 5 bases had no gene match. Germline V lookup: CDR1 SEHNR, CDR2 FQNEAQ (reference sequence). The CDR3 has 15 residues. As DNA, the CDR3 is TGTGCCAGCAGCCTACTAGCGTTGAGCACAGATACGCAGTATTTT. Protein: CASSLLALSTDTQYF.

The V gene is TRBV12-3 or TRBV12-4, the J gene TRBJ1-5; D call uncertain. The CDR3 runs to 13 residues. Trimming pared 3 bases from V and 4 bases from J, leaving 7 bases between. CDR3 loop: CASSLGPNQPQHF. As DNA, the CDR3 is TGTGCCAGCAGTTTGGGCCCTAATCAGCCCCAGCATTTT.

This sequence joins TRBV2 and TRBJ1-5; maybe TRBD1 (6 bases). The germline V and J ends were trimmed by 6 bases and 1 base, with 10 bases remaining between them. Looked up from germline, CDR1 is SNHLY and CDR2 is FYNNEI. The CDR3 contains 14 residues. The CDR3, as DNA: TGTGCCAGCAGCGGGACAATGAGCAATCAGCCCCAGCATTTT. It codes for CASSGTMSNQPQHF.

This chain joins TRBV4-3 and TRBJ1-2; D call uncertain. CDR1 is LGHNA and CDR2 is YSLEER in the germline V gene. Trimming took 1 base from V and 7 from J, leaving 16 bases between them. This CDR3 is built from 15 residues. The CDR3 coding sequence is TGCGCCAGCAGCCAAGGTCGGACGTGGGAGGTTGGCTACACCTTC. The encoded protein is CASSQGRTWEVGYTF.

With regard to this clone: The same CDR3 can be traced to other DNA sequences in this sample. The chain employs TRBV12-3 or TRBV12-4 and TRBJ1-2; weak D call: TRBD1 (5 bases). This CDR3 spans 13 amino acids. V was clipped by 6 bases and J by 0 bases, with 8 bases between them. The CDR3 coding sequence is TGTGCCAGCAGCCAGACAGCTAACTATGGCTACACCTTC. It yields the protein CASSQTANYGYTF.

This clone was found a few times. V usage is TRBV4-3 and J usage is TRBJ2-1; 7 positions agree with TRBD2. Germline-derived CDR1 and CDR2 are LGHNA and YSLEER. The CDR3 is made up of 19 amino acids. V shed 0 bases and J 8 bases; nucleotides not matched to a gene: 19. The CDR3 reads CASSQDLGRAGNTTHEQFF. For the CDR3, the DNA is TGCGCCAGCAGCCAAGATCTTGGGCGAGCGGGAAATACGACGCATGAGCAGTTCTTC.

This sequence joins TRBV27 and TRBJ2-7; TRBD2 matches at 12 bases. In germline, CDR1 is MNHEY, CDR2 SMNVEV (reference sequence). This CDR3 has 17 amino acids. V shed 5 bases and J 4 bases; nucleotides not matched to a gene: 12. CDR3 coding DNA: TGTGCCAGCAGTCGTATGTTGACTAGCGGGGGAAAGTACGAGCAGTACTTC. Protein product: CASSRMLTSGGKYEQYF.

This chain links TRBV19 with TRBJ2-3; the match to TRBD2 covers 8 bases. In germline, CDR1 is LNHDA, CDR2 SQIVND (reference sequence). CDR3 size: 16 residues. The junction had 6 bases not matched to a gene; V was cut back by 4 bases and J by 0 bases. CDR3 sequence reads: CASSSTSGSSTDTQYF. The CDR3, as DNA: TGTGCCAGTAGTAGCACTAGCGGATCTAGCACAGATACGCAGTATTTT. Supplemented by reference TRBV19 and TRBJ2-3, the full variable domain reads DGGITQSPKYLFRKEGQNVTLSCEQNLNHDAMYWYRQDPGQGLRLIYYSQIVNDFQKGDIAEGYSVSREKKESFPLTVTSAQKNPTAFYLCASSSTSGSSTDTQYFGPGTRLTVL.

The rearrangement links TRBV11-2 to TRBJ1-3; no clear D. The CDR3 totals 12 residues. Germline V gene sequence: CDR1 SGHAT, CDR2 FQNNGV. With 6 bases removed from V and 4 bases from J, the gap between germline ends came to 7 bases. The CDR3 DNA reads as TGTGCCAGCAGGCTATTGGGAAACACCATATATTTT. Amino acids: CASRLLGNTIYF. The full variable domain, in which reference TRBV11-2 and TRBJ1-3 provide the parts outside the CDR3, is EAGVAQSPRYKIIEKRQSVAFWCNPISGHATLYWYQQILGQGPKLLIQFQNNGVVDDSQLPKDRFSAERLKGVDSTLKIQPAKLEDSAVYLCASRLLGNTIYFGEGSWLTVV.

The chain recombines TRBV5-1 with TRBJ2-1; 8 nucleotides match TRBD1. V shed 2 bases and J 15 bases; nucleotides not matched to a gene: 7. The CDR3 contains 12 residues. CDR1 SGHRS and CDR2 YFSETQ come from the germline V gene. The CDR3 DNA reads as TGCGCCAGCAGCTTAACCGGGACAGGCGTGTTCTTC. It yields the protein CASSLTGTGVFF.

This rearrangement joins TRBV6-5 to TRBJ2-6; a possible D gene is TRBD1 (6 bases). The CDR3 extends over 14 amino acids. Germline assignment: CDR1 MNHEY and CDR2 SVGAGI. V was cut by 8 bases and J by 2 bases, with 10 bases left in between. DNA of the CDR3: TGTGCCAGCCTCAGGGGCCCTGGGGCCAACGTCCTGACTTTC. Translated, it gives CASLRGPGANVLTF.

The gene calls are TRBV2 and TRBJ2-2; 8 bases fit TRBD1. In germline, CDR1 is SNHLY, CDR2 FYNNEI. V gave up 7 bases and J gave up 4 bases; unmatched junction bases: 2. The CDR3 loop spans 13 amino acids. CDR3 region: CASTDRATGELFF. The CDR3 nucleotides are TGTGCCAGCACGGACAGGGCCACCGGGGAGCTGTTTTTT.

The chain has TRBV28 and TRBJ2-7; a weak D match, TRBD1 (7 bases). The CDR3 contains 14 residues. Germline CDR1 is MDHEN and CDR2 is SYDVKM. V was pared by 5 bases and J by 4 bases, with 15 bases between. As DNA, the CDR3 is TGTGCCAGCAGTCGTGCAGGGGGAGGTTACGAGCAGTACTTC. Residues: CASSRAGGGYEQYF.

The rearrangement links TRBV9 to TRBJ1-3; weak D call: TRBD1 (6 bases). The CDR3 covers 14 residues. V was cut by 5 bases and J by 4 bases, with 13 bases left in between. Germline CDR1 and CDR2: SGDLS and YYNGEE. CDR3 amino acids: CASRRGMGGNTIYF. The DNA for the CDR3 is TGTGCCAGCAGAAGGGGGATGGGCGGAAACACCATATATTTT.

This clone was observed a handful of times. The chain couples TRBV29-1 to TRBJ2-1; TRBD2 aligns across 9 bases. The V and J ends lost 4 bases and 7 bases, in that order; junction bases with no gene match: 5. The CDR3 is 13 amino acids. Germline lookup yields CDR1 SQVTM and CDR2 ANQGSEA. CDR3 residues: CSVVGLAGNEQFF. The DNA for the CDR3 is TGCAGCGTTGTGGGGCTAGCGGGAAATGAGCAGTTCTTC.

The genes are TRBV3-1 (or the pseudogene TRBV3-2) and TRBJ2-3, with D unclear. V dropped 7 bases and J dropped 2 bases, with 13 bases sitting between them. Germline-derived CDR1 and CDR2 are LGHDT and YNNKEL (reference sequence). CDR3 length: 14 residues. The CDR3 loop reads CASTPIKTTDTQYF. For the CDR3, the DNA is TGTGCCAGCACCCCTATCAAAACCACAGATACGCAGTATTTT.

The chain joins TRBV29-1 to TRBJ2-5, with D unclear. The CDR3 contains 12 residues. Germline V gives CDR1 SQVTM, CDR2 ANQGSEA. V was cut by 1 base and J by 2 bases, with 5 bases left in between. The CDR3 nucleotides read TGCAGCGTTGAAGTACTTCAAGAGACCCAGTACTTC. Translated: CSVEVLQETQYF.